This note documents a single TCR beta chain sequence. Its antigen is as yet unknown. The length of the CDR3 is 16 residues. Germline V gives CDR1 SGHNT, CDR2 YYREEE (reference sequence). V lost 0 bases to trimming and J lost 1 base, with 10 bases between them. Libraries were prepared by immunoSEQ multiplex PCR; TCRdb keeps only in-frame clonotypes and omits some of them. The sample gives tens of thousands of clones, approximately 88% of which show up once; roughly a fifth is in the top ten. These data originate in a study of T cell responses to AZD1222 COVID-19 vaccine. Study results and caveats: Most donors were white British, females outnumbered males, and clonal diversity was possibly underestimated. Only five or six people who got AZD1222 tested seropositive at baseline.

V is TRBV5-4 and J is TRBJ2-2, with D maybe TRBD2 (5 bases). This specimen consisted of peripheral blood, obtained on day 0 of AZD1222 vaccination. The sequence was collected from an adult in good health. The CDR3 is CASSLAGWGNTGELFF. In nucleotides, the CDR3 is TGTGCCAGCAGCTTGGCGGGGTGGGGGAACACCGGGGAGCTGTTTTTT.